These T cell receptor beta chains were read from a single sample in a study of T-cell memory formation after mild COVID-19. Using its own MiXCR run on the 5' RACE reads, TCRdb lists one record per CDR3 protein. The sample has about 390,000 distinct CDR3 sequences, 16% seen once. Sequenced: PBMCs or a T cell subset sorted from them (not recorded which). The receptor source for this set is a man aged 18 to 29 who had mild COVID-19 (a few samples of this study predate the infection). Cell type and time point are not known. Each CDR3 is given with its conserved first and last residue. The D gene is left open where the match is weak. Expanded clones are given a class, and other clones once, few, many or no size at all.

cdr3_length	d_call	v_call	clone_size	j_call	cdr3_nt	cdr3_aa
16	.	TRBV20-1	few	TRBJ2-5	TGCAGTGCTAGTTTCTGGTCCGGGGGAATCGTGGAGACCCAGTACTTC	CSASFWSGGIVETQYF
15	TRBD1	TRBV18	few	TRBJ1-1	TGTGCCAGCTCACCACCGGGACAGGGGAACACTGAAGCTTTCTTT	CASSPPGQGNTEAFF
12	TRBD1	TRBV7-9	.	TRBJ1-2	TGTGCCAGCAGCGTATGGGACAGGAGTGGTGCCTTC	CASSVWDRSGAF
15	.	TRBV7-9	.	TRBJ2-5	TGTGCCAGCAGCTTGGGCCAGGGAACGCAAGAGACCCAGTACTTC	CASSLGQGTQETQYF
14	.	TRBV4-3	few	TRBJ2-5	TGCGCCAGCAGCCGGTTTGGCCCTGGGGAGACCCAGTACTTC	CASSRFGPGETQYF
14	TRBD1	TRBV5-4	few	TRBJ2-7	TGTGCCAGCAGCCTACTGGACAGGGGAGACGAGCAGTACTTC	CASSLLDRGDEQYF
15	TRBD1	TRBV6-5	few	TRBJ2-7	TGTGCCAGCAGTTACGCCCCCGGACAGGGGTACGAGCAGTACTTC	CASSYAPGQGYEQYF
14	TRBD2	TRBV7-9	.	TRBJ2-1	TGTGCCAGCAGCTTAGTAGCGGGGGTAAATGAGCAGTTCTTC	CASSLVAGVNEQFF
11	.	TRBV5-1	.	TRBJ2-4	TGCGCCAGCAGGTCCAAAAACATTCAGTACTTC	CASRSKNIQYF
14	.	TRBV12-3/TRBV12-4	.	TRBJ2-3	TGTGCCACCCGCCTGGGGGCCTTCACAGATACGCAGTATTTT	CATRLGAFTDTQYF
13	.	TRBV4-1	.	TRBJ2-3	TGCGCCAGCAGCCAGGAACCTCCAGATACGCAGTATTTT	CASSQEPPDTQYF
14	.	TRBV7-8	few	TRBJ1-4	TGTGCCAGCAGCTCCGAGACAGCCAATGAAAAACTGTTTTTT	CASSSETANEKLFF
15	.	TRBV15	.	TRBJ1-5	TGTGCCACCAGCAAGGGTGGGGGGAGCAATCAGCCCCAGCATTTT	CATSKGGGSNQPQHF
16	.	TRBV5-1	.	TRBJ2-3	TGCGCCAGCAGCTTGGACGGGGGCTGGGGCACAGATACGCAGTATTTT	CASSLDGGWGTDTQYF
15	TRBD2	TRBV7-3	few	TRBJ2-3	TGTGCCAGCAGCCGGGGGGGCCCCTTCACAGATACGCAGTATTTT	CASSRGGPFTDTQYF
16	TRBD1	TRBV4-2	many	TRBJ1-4	TGTGCCAGCAGCCAAGATGCGGGGACAGGGGGTGAAAAACTGTTTTTT	CASSQDAGTGGEKLFF
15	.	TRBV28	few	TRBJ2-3	TGTGCCAGCAGTTCCCTCTGGGCGGGCACAGATACGCAGTATTTT	CASSSLWAGTDTQYF
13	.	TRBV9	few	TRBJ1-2	TGTGCCAGCAGCGTCCAGGGGATCAGCGGCTACACCTTC	CASSVQGISGYTF
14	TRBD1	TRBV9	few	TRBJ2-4	TGTGCCAGCAGCGTATCCGACAGGGTGGACATTCAGTACTTC	CASSVSDRVDIQYF
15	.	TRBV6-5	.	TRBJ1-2	TGTGCCAGCAAACCTCCGGGACACCTACGGAAGGGCTACACCTTC	CASKPPGHLRKGYTF
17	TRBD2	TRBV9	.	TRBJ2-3	TGTGCCAGCAAGCGACTCAGCGGGGGGGCCGAGAGAGATACGCAGTATTTT	CASKRLSGGAERDTQYF
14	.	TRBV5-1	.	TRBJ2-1	TGCGCCAGCAGACAGGAGAGCTCCTACAATGAGCAGTTCTTC	CASRQESSYNEQFF
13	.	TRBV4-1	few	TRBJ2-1	TGCGCCAGCAGCCAGACGCTCTACAATGAGCAGTTCTTC	CASSQTLYNEQFF
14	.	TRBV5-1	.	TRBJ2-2	TGCGCCAGCACTGGACAGAGCGGAACCGGGGAGCTGTTTTTT	CASTGQSGTGELFF
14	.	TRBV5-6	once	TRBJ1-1	TGTGCCAGCAACCGGGACTACGGCGACACTGAAGCTTTCTTT	CASNRDYGDTEAFF
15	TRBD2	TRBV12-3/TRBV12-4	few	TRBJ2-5	TGTGCCAGCAGTTTGACGGGGGGGGACCAAGAGACCCAGTACTTC	CASSLTGGDQETQYF
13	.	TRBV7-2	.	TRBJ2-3	TGTGCCAGCAGCTCCCCCCACGTTGATACGCAGTATTTT	CASSSPHVDTQYF
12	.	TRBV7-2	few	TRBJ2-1	TGTGCCAGCAGCATACAGGTCACGGGGCAGTTCTTC	CASSIQVTGQFF
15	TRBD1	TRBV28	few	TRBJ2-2	TGTGCCAGTTGGCCGGGGACAGCGAACACCGGGGAGCTGTTTTTT	CASWPGTANTGELFF